Shown below are 20 T cell receptor beta chains from a single sample sequenced in a study of blood T cell repertoires in COVID-19. The data were produced by immunoSEQ multiplex PCR, yet TCRdb's version contains in-frame clones alone and is incomplete. The table has about 200,000 clones, around nine tenths seen once. Material for sequencing was peripheral blood. These receptors came from a man between 40 and 49 years old with acute or convalescent COVID-19.

The chain employs TRBV6-5 and TRBJ1-1; tentative D call: TRBD1 (5 bases). Germline V gene sequence: CDR1 MNHEY, CDR2 SVGAGI. The V and J ends lost 5 bases and 6 bases respectively, with 16 bases between them. The CDR3 consists of 14 residues. This CDR3 reads CASSTRGGGPEAFF. The CDR3 DNA reads TGTGCCAGCAGTACCCGGGGGGGTGGGCCTGAAGCTTTCTTT.

The J gene is TRBJ2-1, the V gene TRBV10-3, with D perhaps TRBD2 (5 bases). The CDR3 totals 15 residues. The germline V gene has CDR1 ENHRY and CDR2 SYGVKD. V lost 6 bases and J lost 0, with 12 bases in between. The CDR3 DNA reads TGTGCCATCAGAAGGGATGAGGGCTCCTACAATGAGCAGTTCTTC. Its protein product is CAIRRDEGSYNEQFF.

The chain joins TRBV27 to TRBJ1-1; 8 bases fit TRBD1. Per germline, CDR1 MNHEY and CDR2 SMNVEV (reference sequence). Trimming at V came to 6 bases and at J to 11 bases, leaving 11 bases not matched to a gene. This CDR3 has 13 amino acids. This CDR3 is CASRGQGAANAFF. In DNA form, the CDR3 reads TGTGCCAGCAGAGGACAGGGTGCAGCTAACGCTTTCTTT.

The gene calls are TRBV5-1 and TRBJ2-3; weak D call: TRBD1 (6 bases). The CDR3 length is 15 residues. Trimming shortened V by 0 bases and J by 6 bases, and 14 bases separated the two germline ends. Germline V lookup: CDR1 SGHRS, CDR2 YFSETQ. CDR3 loop: CASSLGPGAEDTQYF. DNA of the CDR3: TGCGCCAGCAGCTTGGGCCCAGGGGCCGAGGATACGCAGTATTTT. Based on the CDR3 plus reference TRBV5-1 and TRBJ2-3, the full variable domain is KAGVTQTPRYLIKTRGQQVTLSCSPISGHRSVSWYQQTPGQGLQFLFEYFSETQRNKGNFPGRFSGRQFSNSRSEMNVSTLELGDSALYLCASSLGPGAEDTQYFGPGTRLTVL.

The V and J genes are TRBV4-2 and TRBJ2-2, with 8 bases aligning to TRBD1. The CDR3 extends over 17 amino acids. The trim removed 3 bases at V and 0 bases at J, leaving 6 bases unmatched. The germline V gene has CDR1 LGHNA and CDR2 YNFKEQ. CDR3 protein: CASSHPPGQANTGELFF. CDR3 in DNA: TGTGCCAGCAGCCACCCTCCGGGACAGGCGAACACCGGGGAGCTGTTTTTT.

The DNA for the CDR3 is TGTGCCAGCAGCTGGGCGGAGACCCAGTACTTC. Amino acids: CASSWAETQYF. The rearrangement links TRBV7-2 to TRBJ2-5; no reliable D call. Germline CDR1 is SGHTA and CDR2 is FQGNSA. The CDR3 is made up of 11 amino acids. Trimming removed 4 bases at V and 5 bases at J, with 5 bases between.

This chain uses TRBV12-3 or TRBV12-4 with TRBJ1-3, with D possibly being TRBD1 (6 bases). The V gene lost 9 bases and the J gene lost 0 bases, with 9 bases spanning the gap. CDR3 length equals 13 residues. This CDR3 is CASTGFSGNTIYF. In nucleotides, the CDR3 is TGTGCCAGTACAGGGTTCTCTGGAAACACCATATATTTT.

J is TRBJ2-7 and V is TRBV5-1; 7 positions agree with TRBD1. Germline CDR1 is SGHRS and CDR2 is YFSETQ. The CDR3 totals 17 residues. The trim removed 2 bases at V and 3 bases at J, leaving 14 bases unmatched. Here the CDR3 DNA reads TGCGCCAGCAGCTTAGGCTCCCGACAGGGCAAGAACTACGAGCAGTACTTC. Its translation is CASSLGSRQGKNYEQYF.

V usage is TRBV6-1 and J usage is TRBJ1-1; TRBD1 agrees at 8 bases. The germline V gene encodes CDR1 MNHNS and CDR2 SASEGT. Trimming at V came to 3 bases and at J to 6 bases, leaving 18 bases not matched to a gene. CDR3 length: 18 amino acids. The CDR3 loop reads CASSDSRTGSVEDPEAFF. In DNA form, the CDR3 reads TGTGCCAGCAGTGATAGTAGGACAGGGTCGGTGGAGGATCCTGAAGCTTTCTTT.

The chain couples TRBV27 to TRBJ2-2, with TRBD2 matching 7 bases. The CDR3 sequence is 16 residues long. The J segment lost 3 bases and the V segment lost 5 bases, leaving 9 bases of the junction unmatched. Germline assignment: CDR1 MNHEY and CDR2 SMNVEV (reference sequence). The CDR3 sequence: CASSVVAGEHTGELFF. DNA of the CDR3: TGTGCCAGCAGTGTAGTTGCGGGGGAGCACACCGGGGAGCTGTTTTTT.

The V call is TRBV18, the J call TRBJ2-3; TRBD2 aligns across 10 bases. The CDR3 sequence is 16 residues long. Germline V gene data show CDR1 as KGHSH and CDR2 as LQKENI. V lost 1 base, J lost 6 bases, and 7 bases stayed unmatched. The CDR3 bases are TGTGCCAGCTCACCACAAAGCGGGGGGGCTCGGGATACGCAGTATTTT. Protein sequence: CASSPQSGGARDTQYF.

This rearrangement joins TRBV6-5 to TRBJ1-5, with 9 bases aligning to TRBD1. The CDR3 runs to 12 residues. Germline CDR1 and CDR2: MNHEY and SVGAGI. V shed 6 bases, J shed 7 bases, and the junction held 1 base outside the gene matches. The CDR3 reads CASRTGGQPQHF. The DNA of the CDR3 is TGTGCCAGCAGGACAGGGGGGCAGCCCCAGCATTTT.

This clone has only one observation. The chain employs TRBV27 and TRBJ1-5; no reliable D call. V was shortened by 2 bases and J by 2 bases, with 10 bases between the two germline ends. Looked up from germline, CDR1 is MNHEY and CDR2 is SMNVEV (reference sequence). The CDR3 spans 15 residues. The CDR3 bases are TGTGCCAGCAGTTTACGGGGATATCGCAATCAGCCCCAGCATTTT. It translates to CASSLRGYRNQPQHF.

This sequence joins TRBV24-1 and TRBJ2-4; tentatively, D is TRBD1 (6 bases). V lost 4 bases, J lost 1 base, and 13 bases lay in between. Germline CDR1 and CDR2: KGHDR and SFDVKD. The CDR3 runs 16 residues. CDR3 region: CATSEGAQRAKNIQYF. DNA for the CDR3: TGTGCCACCAGTGAGGGGGCCCAGAGGGCCAAAAACATTCAGTACTTC.

This chain joins TRBV4-3 and TRBJ2-6; a possible D gene is TRBD1 (6 bases). The length of the CDR3 is 16 residues. Trimming took off 2 bases at V and 9 bases at J, with 17 bases between the two ends. CDR1 is LGHNA and CDR2 is YSLEER in the germline V gene. CDR3 loop: CASSQSGTLPYNVLTF. CDR3 nucleotides: TGCGCCAGCAGCCAATCCGGGACACTCCCCTACAACGTCCTGACTTTC.

This clone has just a few counts. V and J are TRBV2 and TRBJ2-3, with 9 bases lining up with TRBD1. The ends lost 6 bases at V and 3 bases at J; junction bases unmatched: 7. Germline V lookup: CDR1 SNHLY, CDR2 FYNNEI. The CDR3 loop spans 15 amino acids. This CDR3 is CASRADRGWTDTQYF. CDR3 nucleotide sequence: TGTGCCAGCAGGGCAGACAGGGGGTGGACAGATACGCAGTATTTT.

The rearrangement uses TRBV4-3 and TRBJ2-7, with a tentative D call TRBD1 (5 bases). CDR1 and CDR2 (germline): LGHNA, YSLEER. The V and J ends lost 0 bases and 0 bases respectively, with 15 bases between them. The CDR3 extends over 17 amino acids. The CDR3 loop reads CASSQDLGHSDSYEQYF. CDR3 nucleotides: TGCGCCAGCAGCCAAGATCTGGGGCATTCCGACTCCTACGAGCAGTACTTC.

The chain combines TRBV6-1 with TRBJ2-2, with 7 bases fitting TRBD1. The V gene end was trimmed by 3 bases and the J gene end by 6 bases; junction bases not matched to a gene: 7. The V gene's germline CDR1 is MNHNS and CDR2 SASEGT. This CDR3 has 15 residues. The CDR3 DNA reads TGTGCCAGCAGTGAGGTGACAGGGAAAGCCGGGGAGCTGTTTTTT. Encoded protein: CASSEVTGKAGELFF.

The V gene is TRBV6-5, the J gene TRBJ1-6; D perhaps matches TRBD1 (5 bases). The CDR3 loop spans 16 amino acids. V lost 0 bases to trimming and J lost 10 bases, with 16 bases between them. Germline values: CDR1 MNHEY, CDR2 SVGAGI. CDR3 sequence (DNA): TGTGCCAGCAGTTACTCGACAGTGCTGGTAGAATCACCCCTCCACTTT. Protein product: CASSYSTVLVESPLHF.

The chain is built from TRBV9 and TRBJ2-7; possible D gene TRBD1, 5 bases. Trimming left V 2 bases short and J 6 bases short, with 15 bases between. Germline CDR1 is SGDLS and CDR2 is YYNGEE. The CDR3 is 14 residues long. The CDR3 DNA follows: TGTGCCAGCAGCGTCGGCCAGGGTCGTGGCGAGCAGTACTTC. Translated, it gives CASSVGQGRGEQYF.